These 3 T cell receptor beta chains were all obtained from the same sample, sequenced in a study of shared clonotypes between healthy human individuals. The data were produced by immunoSEQ multiplex PCR, yet TCRdb's version contains in-frame clones alone and is incomplete. The sample includes about 2 million clones, 85% to 95% of them seen just once. Selected positively for CCR7 and CD45RO-negative, naive CD8 cells excluded terminally differentiated effector memory CD45RA+ cells. The sample consisted of naive CD8+ T cells sorted from blood. These receptors originate from a man between 18 and 29 years old in good health.

The chain links TRBV10-1 to TRBJ2-1; 10 positions match TRBD2. Germline CDR1 and CDR2: WNHNN and SYGVQD (reference sequence). The J segment lost 5 bases and the V segment lost 8 bases, leaving 9 bases of the junction unmatched. There are 15 residues in the CDR3. The CDR3 region is CASGGLAGADNEQFF. CDR3 nucleotide sequence: TGCGCCAGCGGAGGGCTAGCGGGAGCGGACAATGAGCAGTTCTTC.

CDR3 protein: CAWSVVGAYTGELFF. CDR3 coding DNA: TGTGCCTGGAGTGTAGTGGGGGCATACACCGGGGAGCTGTTTTTT. The chain has TRBV30 and TRBJ2-2, with a weak D call TRBD1 (6 bases). CDR1 is GTSNPN and CDR2 is SVGIG in the germline V gene (reference sequence). The CDR3 is 15 residues long. V was clipped by 0 bases and J by 3 bases, with 11 bases between them.

Remarks on this clone: The sample carries other DNA sequences with the same CDR3. The chain combines TRBV9 with TRBJ2-1; no clear D. CDR1 SGDLS and CDR2 YYNGEE come from the germline V gene. V lost 4 bases, J lost 0 bases, and 11 bases lay in between. The CDR3 loop spans 15 amino acids. The CDR3 spells CASSPPPGSYNEQFF. The CDR3 region has the DNA TGTGCCAGCAGCCCGCCCCCAGGCTCCTACAATGAGCAGTTCTTC.